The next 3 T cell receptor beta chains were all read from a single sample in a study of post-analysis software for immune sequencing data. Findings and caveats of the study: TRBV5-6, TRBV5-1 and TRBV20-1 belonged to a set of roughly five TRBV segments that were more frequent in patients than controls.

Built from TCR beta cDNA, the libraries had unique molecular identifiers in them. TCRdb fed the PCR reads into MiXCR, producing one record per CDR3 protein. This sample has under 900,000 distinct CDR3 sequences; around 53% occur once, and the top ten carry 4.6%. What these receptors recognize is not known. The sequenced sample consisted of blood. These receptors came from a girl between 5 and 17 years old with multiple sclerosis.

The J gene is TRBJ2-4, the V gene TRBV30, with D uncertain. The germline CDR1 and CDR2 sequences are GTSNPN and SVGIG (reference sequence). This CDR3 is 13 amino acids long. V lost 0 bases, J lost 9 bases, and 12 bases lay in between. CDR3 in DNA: TGTGCCTGGAGTGTAGAACGGGCAGCCATTCAGTACTTC. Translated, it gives CAWSVERAAIQYF.

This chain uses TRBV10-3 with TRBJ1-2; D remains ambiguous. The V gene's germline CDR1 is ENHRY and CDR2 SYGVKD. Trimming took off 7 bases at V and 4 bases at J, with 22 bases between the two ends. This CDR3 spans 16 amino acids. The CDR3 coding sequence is TGTGCCATCACCGAATTGGCCATCGACTACCCCTATGGCTACACCTTC. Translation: CAITELAIDYPYGYTF.

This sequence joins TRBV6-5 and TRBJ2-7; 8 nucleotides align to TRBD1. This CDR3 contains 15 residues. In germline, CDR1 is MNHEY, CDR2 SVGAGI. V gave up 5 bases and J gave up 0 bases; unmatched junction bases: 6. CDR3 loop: CASSPGGTASYEQYF. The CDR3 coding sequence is TGTGCCAGCAGTCCAGGGGGCACCGCCTCCTACGAGCAGTACTTC.